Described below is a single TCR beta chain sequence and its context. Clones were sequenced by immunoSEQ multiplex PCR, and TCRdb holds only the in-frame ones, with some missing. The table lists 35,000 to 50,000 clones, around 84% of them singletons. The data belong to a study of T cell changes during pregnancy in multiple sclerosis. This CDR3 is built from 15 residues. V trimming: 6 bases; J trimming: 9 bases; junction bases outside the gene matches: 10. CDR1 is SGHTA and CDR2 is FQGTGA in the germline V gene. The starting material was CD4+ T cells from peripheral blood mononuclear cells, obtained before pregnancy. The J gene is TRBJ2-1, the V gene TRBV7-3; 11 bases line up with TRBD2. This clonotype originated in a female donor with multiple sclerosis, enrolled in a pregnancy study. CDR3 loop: CASRPTSGAGGEQFF. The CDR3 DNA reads TGTGCCAGCAGACCGACTAGCGGGGCCGGGGGTGAGCAGTTCTTC.